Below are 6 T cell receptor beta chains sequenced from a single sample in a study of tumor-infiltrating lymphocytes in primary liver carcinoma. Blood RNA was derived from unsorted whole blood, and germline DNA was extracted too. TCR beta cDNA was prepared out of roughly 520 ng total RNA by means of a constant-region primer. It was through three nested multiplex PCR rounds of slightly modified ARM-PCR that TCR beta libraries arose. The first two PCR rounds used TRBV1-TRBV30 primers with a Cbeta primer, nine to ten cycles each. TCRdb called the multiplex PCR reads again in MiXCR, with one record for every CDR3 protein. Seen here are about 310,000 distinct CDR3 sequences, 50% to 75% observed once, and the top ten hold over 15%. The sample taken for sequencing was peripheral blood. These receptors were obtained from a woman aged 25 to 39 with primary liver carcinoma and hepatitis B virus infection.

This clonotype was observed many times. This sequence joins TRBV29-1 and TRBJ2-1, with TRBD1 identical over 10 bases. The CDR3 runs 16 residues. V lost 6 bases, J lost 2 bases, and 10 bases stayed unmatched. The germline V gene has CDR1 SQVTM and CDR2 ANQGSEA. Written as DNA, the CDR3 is TGCAGCGTGGGGACAGGGGCCAGCGGGACCTACAATGAGCAGTTCTTC. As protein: CSVGTGASGTYNEQFF.

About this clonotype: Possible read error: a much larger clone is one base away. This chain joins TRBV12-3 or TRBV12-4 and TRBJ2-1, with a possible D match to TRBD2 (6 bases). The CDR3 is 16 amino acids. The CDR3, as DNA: TGTGCCAGCAACCAAGTGGCTAGCGTACGTTTGGATGAGAAGTTCTTC. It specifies CASNQVASVRLDEKFF.

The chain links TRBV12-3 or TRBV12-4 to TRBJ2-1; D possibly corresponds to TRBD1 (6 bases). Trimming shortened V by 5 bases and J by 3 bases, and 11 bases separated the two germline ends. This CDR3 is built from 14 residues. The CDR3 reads CASSGRDNYNEQFF. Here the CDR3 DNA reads TGTGCCAGCAGTGGCCGGGACAACTACAATGAGCAGTTCTTC.

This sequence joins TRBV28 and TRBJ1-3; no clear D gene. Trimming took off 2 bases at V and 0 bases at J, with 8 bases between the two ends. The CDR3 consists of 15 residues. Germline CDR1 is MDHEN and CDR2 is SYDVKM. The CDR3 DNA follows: TGTGCCAGCAGTTTAAGTTTACTCTCTGGAAACACCATATATTTT. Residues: CASSLSLLSGNTIYF.

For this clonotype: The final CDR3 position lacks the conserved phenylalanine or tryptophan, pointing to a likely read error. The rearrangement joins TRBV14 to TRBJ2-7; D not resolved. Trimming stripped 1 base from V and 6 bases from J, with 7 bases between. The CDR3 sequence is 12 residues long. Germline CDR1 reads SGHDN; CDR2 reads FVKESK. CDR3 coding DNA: TGTGCCAGCAGCCAAGTCGTCTGCGAGCAGTACTTA. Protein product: CASSQVVCEQYL.

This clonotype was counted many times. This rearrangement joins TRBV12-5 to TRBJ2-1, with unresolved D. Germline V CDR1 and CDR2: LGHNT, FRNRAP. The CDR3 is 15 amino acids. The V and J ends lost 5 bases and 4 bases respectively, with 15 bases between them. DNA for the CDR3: TGTGCTAGTGGTCTCTCGCCCGCAGAGTACAATGAGCAGTTCTTC. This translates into CASGLSPAEYNEQFF.